This entry lists 16 T cell receptor beta chains sequenced from one sample in a study of blood T cell repertoires in COVID-19. Sequencing used immunoSEQ multiplex PCR; TCRdb keeps in-frame clones, though not all of them. The profile shows some 38,000 clones, just under 75% of them singletons. The sample comprised peripheral blood. The receptors were gathered from a man between 65 and 79 years old with COVID-19, enrolled during active disease.

The V and J genes are TRBV19 and TRBJ1-5; D gene unclear. Per germline, CDR1 LNHDA and CDR2 SQIVND (reference sequence). The V and J ends lost 3 bases and 4 bases respectively, with 10 bases between them. This CDR3 has 14 amino acids. The CDR3 protein is CASSIPSFNQPQHF. As DNA, the CDR3 is TGTGCCAGTAGTATCCCTTCTTTTAATCAGCCCCAGCATTTT.

For the CDR3, the DNA is TGCGCCAGCAGCATTCAATTACAGGGGGCGCAGGGAAACACCATATATTTT. This encodes CASSIQLQGAQGNTIYF. The V and J genes are TRBV5-1 and TRBJ1-3, with 9 bases fitting TRBD1. Germline V lookup: CDR1 SGHRS, CDR2 YFSETQ. This CDR3 has 17 residues. Trimming took 4 bases from V and 4 from J; bases not matched to a gene: 12.

The rearrangement links TRBV3-1 (or the pseudogene TRBV3-2) to TRBJ2-1; 10 bases map to TRBD2. Trimming removed 1 base from V and 4 bases from J; junction bases left unmatched: 4. Germline CDR1 reads LGHDT; CDR2 reads YNNKEL (reference sequence). The CDR3 loop spans 16 amino acids. Written as DNA, the CDR3 is TGTGCCAGCAGCCAAGGAAGGACTAGCGGATACAATGAGCAGTTCTTC. Translating it yields CASSQGRTSGYNEQFF.

The V call is TRBV5-4, the J call TRBJ2-1; 11 bases agree with TRBD2. In germline, CDR1 is SGHNT, CDR2 YYREEE (reference sequence). The J segment lost 7 bases and the V segment lost 0 bases, leaving 9 bases of the junction unmatched. The CDR3 extends over 17 amino acids. CDR3 in amino acids: CASSLALLAGGMNEQFF. In nucleotides, the CDR3 is TGTGCCAGCAGCTTGGCCCTTTTAGCGGGAGGGATGAATGAGCAGTTCTTC. The whole variable domain, filled in from reference TRBV5-4 and TRBJ2-1, reads ETGVTQSPTHLIKTRGQQVTLRCSSQSGHNTVSWYQQALGQGPQFIFQYYREEENGRGNFPPRFSGLQFPNYSSELNVNALELDDSALYLCASSLALLAGGMNEQFFGPGTRLTVL.

The table lists this clone with a count of one. V is TRBV6-2 or TRBV6-3 and J is TRBJ2-3; perhaps TRBD2 as D (6 bases). CDR3 length: 15 amino acids. CDR1 is MNHEY and CDR2 is SVGEGT in the germline V gene. Trimming cost V 0 bases and J 4 bases, with 11 bases left between them. The CDR3 DNA reads as TGTGCCAGCAGTTACTCGAGGAGGGAACCAGATACGCAGTATTTT. It specifies CASSYSRREPDTQYF.

This clone was counted a single time. This sequence joins TRBV27 and TRBJ1-5; 8 bases match TRBD1. Trimming at V came to 0 bases and at J to 2 bases, leaving 15 bases not matched to a gene. The CDR3 is made up of 20 amino acids. Germline CDR1 MNHEY, CDR2 SMNVEV (reference sequence). CDR3 nucleotides: TGTGCCAGCAGTTTATCCCCGGGACAGGCCACCCTTTCGGGCAATCAGCCCCAGCATTTT. Amino acids: CASSLSPGQATLSGNQPQHF.

This chain uses TRBV4-1 with TRBJ2-5; possible D gene TRBD1, 6 bases. Trimming removed 2 bases from V and 4 bases from J, with 11 bases in between. CDR1 MGHRA and CDR2 YSYEKL come from the germline V gene. The CDR3 totals 14 residues. The DNA for the CDR3 is TGCGCCAGCAGCCAAAACTGGGGGCGAGAGACCCAGTACTTC. This gives the protein CASSQNWGRETQYF.

The rearrangement links TRBV12-5 to TRBJ2-2, with 10 bases lining up with TRBD2. Germline assignment: CDR1 LGHNT and CDR2 FRNRAP. CDR3 length: 18 residues. V gave up 3 bases and J gave up 3 bases; unmatched junction bases: 10. CDR3 nucleotide sequence: TGTGCTAGTGGTTTAAGCGAGCGGGAGGGCCGATACACCGGGGAGCTGTTTTTT. It specifies CASGLSEREGRYTGELFF. Based on the CDR3 plus reference TRBV12-5 and TRBJ2-2, the full variable domain is DARVTQTPRHKVTEMGQEVTMRCQPILGHNTVFWYRQTMMQGLELLAYFRNRAPLDDSGMPKDRFSAEMPDATLATLKIQPSEPRDSAVYFCASGLSEREGRYTGELFFGEGSRLTVL.

This chain connects TRBV6-5 to TRBJ1-6; TRBD1 matches 8 bases. CDR1 MNHEY and CDR2 SVGAGI come from the germline V gene. The V and J ends lost 8 bases and 1 base, in that order; junction bases with no gene match: 4. This CDR3 spans 15 amino acids. The DNA for the CDR3 is TGTGCCAGCGGACAGGGTAAATCCTATAATTCACCCCTCCACTTT. Translating it yields CASGQGKSYNSPLHF.

J is TRBJ2-7 and V is TRBV25-1, with 7 bases fitting TRBD2. CDR1 and CDR2 (germline): MGHDK, SYGVNS. The V gene end was trimmed by 6 bases and the J gene end by 1 base; junction bases not matched to a gene: 3. There are 13 residues in the CDR3. CDR3 loop: CASRGGGSYEQYF. In DNA, the CDR3 is TGTGCCAGCAGGGGCGGGGGTTCCTACGAGCAGTACTTC.

This chain connects TRBV18 to TRBJ2-7, with TRBD1 matching 10 bases. There are 13 residues in the CDR3. Germline V gives CDR1 KGHSH, CDR2 LQKENI. With 8 bases clipped from V and 6 bases from J, the junction kept 7 bases outside the gene matches. CDR3 sequence: CASTAGQGGEQYF. The CDR3 DNA sequence: TGTGCCAGCACGGCAGGACAGGGGGGCGAGCAGTACTTC.

The V call is TRBV28, the J call TRBJ1-5; D may be TRBD1 (6 bases). The germline gives CDR1 MDHEN, CDR2 SYDVKM. Trimming took 7 bases from V and 7 from J, leaving 17 bases between them. The CDR3 is 14 residues long. This chain's CDR3 is CASIATGSRQPQHF. CDR3 nucleotide sequence: TGTGCCAGCATAGCCACAGGGAGCAGGCAGCCCCAGCATTTT. Full variable domain (missing parts from reference TRBV28 and TRBJ1-5): DVKVTQSSRYLVKRTGEKVFLECVQDMDHENMFWYRQDPGLGLRLIYFSYDVKMKEKGDIPEGYSVSREKKERFSLILESASTNQTSMYLCASIATGSRQPQHFGDGTRLSIL.

This rearrangement joins TRBV7-9 to TRBJ2-5; 9 bases line up with TRBD1. The V segment lost 6 bases and the J segment 4 bases; nucleotides outside the gene matches: 9. CDR1 and CDR2 (germline): SEHNR, FQNEAQ (reference sequence). The CDR3 contains 15 residues. The chain's CDR3 is CASSSGQGSGETQYF. CDR3 DNA: TGTGCCAGCAGTTCGGGACAGGGAAGTGGAGAGACCCAGTACTTC.

The chain combines TRBV3-1 (or the pseudogene TRBV3-2) with TRBJ2-7, with 7 bases fitting TRBD2. J was trimmed by 2 bases and V by 5 bases; bases with no gene match: 3. Looked up from germline, CDR1 is LGHDT and CDR2 is YNNKEL (reference sequence). The CDR3 extends over 13 amino acids. The chain's CDR3 is CASSFGLAYEQYF. The CDR3 DNA reads as TGTGCCAGCAGCTTCGGACTAGCCTACGAGCAGTACTTC.

The CDR3 nucleotides are TGTGCCAGCAGCTTATGGGAGGGCCCCCTCCACTTT. Translation: CASSLWEGPLHF. This chain links TRBV7-2 with TRBJ1-6; D is unclear. The V end was cut by 2 bases, the J end by 13 bases, with 9 bases between. This CDR3 is built from 12 residues. CDR1 and CDR2 (germline): SGHTA, FQGNSA.

The rearrangement joins TRBV6-2 or TRBV6-3 to TRBJ2-7; 7 nucleotides match TRBD2. V was pared by 5 bases and J by 1 base, with 11 bases of the junction left unmatched. The CDR3 contains 16 residues. Germline-derived CDR1 and CDR2 are MNHEY and SVGEGT. CDR3 residues: CASSPLGLRGSYEQYF. The CDR3 DNA is TGTGCCAGCAGTCCCCTGGGGTTGCGGGGGTCCTACGAGCAGTACTTC.